One TCR beta chain is described in this entry. The data were taken from a study of T cell responses to AZD1222 COVID-19 vaccine. The overall study: Pooling covered second doses at about 4 or about 12 weeks.

This table comes from immunoSEQ multiplex PCR, and its TCRdb copy is limited to in-frame clones, with some not included. This sample has under 200,000 clones, with about nine tenths found just once. The trim removed 7 bases at V and 7 bases at J, leaving 8 bases unmatched. The CDR3 has 13 residues. Germline assignment: CDR1 MNHEY and CDR2 SVGAGI. The rearrangement links TRBV6-5 to TRBJ1-2; 8 nucleotides align to TRBD1. The sample consisted of peripheral blood, taken on day 0 of AZD1222 vaccination. This TCR was recovered from an adult in good health. The CDR3 protein is CASNSDRVGGYTF. The DNA for the CDR3 is TGTGCCAGCAACTCGGACAGGGTGGGTGGCTACACCTTC.